A selection of T cell receptor beta chains follows, all from one sample in a study of beta chain features in type 1 diabetes. Clones were sequenced by immunoSEQ multiplex PCR, and TCRdb holds only the in-frame ones, with some missing. Among 300,000 to 450,000 clones listed, around 12% were seen once. The sample comprised naive CD4+ T cells from blood. The receptors shown here come from a woman aged 18-29 years with type 1 diabetes. Each CDR3 is given with its conserved first and last residue. Each record gives: J gene, D gene, V gene, clone size, CDR3 DNA, CDR3 protein. The D gene is left open where the match is weak. Clone sizes are given selectively: once, few, many, or a class where the clone is expanded.

TRBJ1-2 TRBD1 TRBV28 NA TGTGCCAGCGGGGACAGGGACTATGGCTACACCTTC CASGDRDYGYTF
TRBJ2-3 NA TRBV7-2 few TGTGCCAGCAGCTTAGGAGGCACAGATACGCAGTATTTT CASSLGGTDTQYF
TRBJ1-2 TRBD1 TRBV5-1 NA TGCGCCAGCAGCTTGGTTCCAGGGGGCGATGGCTACACCTTC CASSLVPGGDGYTF
TRBJ1-1 NA TRBV28 NA TGTGCCAGCACCTTGAACACTGAAGCTTTCTTT CASTLNTEAFF
TRBJ2-7 NA TRBV29-1 NA TGCAGCGTTGGGACAAGGAACGAGCAGTACTTC CSVGTRNEQYF
TRBJ2-2 NA TRBV10-3 NA TGTGCCATCAGTGAAAGGGAGAGTCGCAGCACCGGGGAGCTGTTTTTT CAISERESRSTGELFF
TRBJ2-5 TRBD2 TRBV25-1 few TGTGCCAGCAGTCGGGCGGGAGCGGGGACCCAGTACTTC CASSRAGAGTQYF
TRBJ1-5 NA TRBV28 few TGTGCCAGCAGTTTAAGGGACTATGGCAATCAGCCCCAGCATTTT CASSLRDYGNQPQHF
TRBJ2-5 TRBD2 TRBV14 few TGTGCCAGCAGCCTAAGGACTAGCCCCCAGACCCAGTACTTC CASSLRTSPQTQYF
TRBJ1-2 TRBD1 TRBV29-1 NA TGCAGCGTTGAAGATAGACAGGGGGACTATGGCTACACCTTC CSVEDRQGDYGYTF
TRBJ1-2 NA TRBV5-4 few TGTGCCAGCAGCTTGTTGCGGGCAGCTAACTATGGCTACACCTTC CASSLLRAANYGYTF
TRBJ2-5 NA TRBV29-1 few TGCAGCATTGACAGGGCGGGAACGGAGACCCAGTACTTC CSIDRAGTETQYF
TRBJ1-5 NA TRBV6-5 few TGTGCCAGCAGTCAGGCGGGGAGCAATCAGCCCCAGCATTTT CASSQAGSNQPQHF
TRBJ2-1 NA TRBV9 NA TGTGCCAGCAGCGTTGGCGGGATCTCCTACAATGAGCAGTTCTTC CASSVGGISYNEQFF
TRBJ2-1 TRBD2 TRBV4-3 few TGCGCCAGCAGCCAAACTGGGACTAGCGGCTACAATGAGCAGTTCTTC CASSQTGTSGYNEQFF
TRBJ2-1 TRBD1 TRBV19 few TGTGCCAGTAGTATAGAACGAAGGGGGCGCGGTGACAATGAGCAGTTCTTC CASSIERRGRGDNEQFF
TRBJ2-3 TRBD2 TRBV4-3 NA TGCGCCAGCAGCCAAGAGGTAGCGGGAGGGCCCCATACGCAGTATTTT CASSQEVAGGPHTQYF
TRBJ1-3 NA TRBV9 few TGTGCCAGCTCGGGCTCTGGAAACACCATATATTTT CASSGSGNTIYF
TRBJ2-6 TRBD1 TRBV5-1 few TGCGCCAGCCACAGGGGGCCATCTGGGGCCAACGTCCTGACTTTC CASHRGPSGANVLTF
TRBJ2-7 NA TRBV19 few TGTGCCAGTAGCAGAGACAGAACATACGAGCAGTACTTC CASSRDRTYEQYF
TRBJ2-5 NA TRBV11-3 few TGTGCCAGCAGCTTAATCAGTGGCCAAGAGACCCAGTACTTC CASSLISGQETQYF
TRBJ2-7 TRBD1 TRBV25-1 NA TGTGCCAGTCGACAGGGCACCTACGAGCAGTACTTC CASRQGTYEQYF
TRBJ2-7 TRBD2 TRBV14 NA TGTGCCAGCAGCCATGGGACTAGCGGCTACAAGCAGTACTTC CASSHGTSGYKQYF
TRBJ2-7 NA TRBV7-9 few TGTGCCAGCAGCCGCAGTTTCCACGAGCAGTACTTC CASSRSFHEQYF
TRBJ2-1 TRBD2 TRBV28 NA TGTGCCAGCAGTCTTCGGACTAGCCTACCCTACAATGAGCAGTTCTTC CASSLRTSLPYNEQFF
TRBJ2-1 TRBD1 TRBV6-5 few TGTGCCAGCCGACAGGGGTCCTACAATGAGCAGTTCTTC CASRQGSYNEQFF
TRBJ1-1 NA TRBV7-9 few TGTGCCAGCAGCTTAGCGGGAGCGAAGAGTTCTGAAGCTTTCTTT CASSLAGAKSSEAFF
TRBJ1-5 TRBD1 TRBV25-1 NA TGTGCCAGCAGTACAGGCGACAGGGGAGGTCAGCCCCAGCATTTT CASSTGDRGGQPQHF
TRBJ2-1 NA TRBV5-1 NA TGCGCCAGCAGCGTCCTCGACAGCTCCTACAATGAGCAGTTCTTC CASSVLDSSYNEQFF
TRBJ2-7 NA TRBV18 NA TGTGCCAGCTCACCAGGTCAGGGGAGTTCCTACGAGCAGTACTTC CASSPGQGSSYEQYF
TRBJ2-1 TRBD1 TRBV6-5 NA TGTGCCAGCAGTTACCTGGGACAGGGCAGTGAGCAGTTCTTC CASSYLGQGSEQFF
TRBJ1-5 NA TRBV11-2 few TGTGCCAGCAGCTTAGGGGCGAGGGAGCCCCAGCATTTT CASSLGAREPQHF
TRBJ2-1 TRBD1 TRBV7-9 NA TGTGCCAGCAGCCACTTTATAACCGGGACAGGGTCCTACAATGAGCAGTTCTTC CASSHFITGTGSYNEQFF
TRBJ2-1 TRBD2 TRBV5-1 NA TGCGCCAGCAGCCTGACGGGGAGGGCCGCTGGTGAGCAGTTCTTC CASSLTGRAAGEQFF
TRBJ1-5 NA TRBV25-1 few TGTGCCAGCAGTGACGGGGGATTGGGCAATCAGCCCCAGCATTTT CASSDGGLGNQPQHF
TRBJ2-2 NA TRBV18 NA TGTGCCAGCTCACCTCGGGACACCTCCACCGGGGAGCTGTTTTTT CASSPRDTSTGELFF
TRBJ1-5 NA TRBV7-9 few TGTGCCAGCAGCTTAGAGACTAATCAGCCCCAGCATTTT CASSLETNQPQHF
TRBJ2-5 NA TRBV2 NA TGTGCCAGCAGCGAACAGCAAGAGACCCAGTACTTC CASSEQQETQYF
TRBJ2-7 NA TRBV5-1 few TGCGCCAGCAGCTACCTAACAGGGAGCTACGAGCAGTACTTC CASSYLTGSYEQYF
TRBJ1-2 NA TRBV5-5 few TGTGCCAGCAGCTTCGGAGGGGACTATGGCTACACCTTC CASSFGGDYGYTF
TRBJ2-3 NA TRBV7-2 few TGTGCCAGCAGCTTAGTTCCCGGCACAGATACGCAGTATTTT CASSLVPGTDTQYF
TRBJ2-1 TRBD1 TRBV5-1 NA TGCGCCAGCAGCTCCCTAAACAGGGGGCTTATGGATGAGCAGTTCTTC CASSSLNRGLMDEQFF
TRBJ1-5 NA TRBV2 NA TGTGCCAGCATCAGGGATGTGAGTCAGCCCCAGCATTTT CASIRDVSQPQHF
TRBJ2-7 TRBD2 TRBV29-1 NA TGCAGCGTGGGGACTAGCGGGAGCTCCTACGAGCAGTACTTC CSVGTSGSSYEQYF
TRBJ1-2 TRBD1 TRBV5-1 NA TGCGCCAGCAGCTCTTCAATGGACAGGATCTATGGCTACACCTTC CASSSSMDRIYGYTF
TRBJ2-3 NA TRBV2 NA TGTGCCGGAGACCCTTCGACTGGAGATACGCAGTATTTT CAGDPSTGDTQYF
TRBJ2-5 NA TRBV4-1 NA TGCGCCAGCGGCCTGGGGACTCAAGAGACCCAGTACTTC CASGLGTQETQYF
TRBJ1-6 NA TRBV30 NA TGTGCCTGGAGTGTATGGAGGTCGGGGAATTCACCCCTCCACTTT CAWSVWRSGNSPLHF
TRBJ2-1 TRBD2 TRBV2 NA TGTGCCAGCAGTCTAGCGGGGGTCGGCTACAATGAGCAGTTCTTC CASSLAGVGYNEQFF
TRBJ2-1 NA TRBV5-1 few TGCGCCAGCAGCCAGCAGGGGACGTCTAGGAATGAGCAGTTCTTC CASSQQGTSRNEQFF
TRBJ2-7 NA TRBV4-1 few TGCGCCAGCAGCCAAGGGACAGTGTCATCCTACGAGCAGTACTTC CASSQGTVSSYEQYF
TRBJ1-3 TRBD1 TRBV5-1 NA TGCGCCAGCAGCTTGGAAACAGGGGCTGGAAACACCATATATTTT CASSLETGAGNTIYF
TRBJ1-1 NA TRBV7-9 NA TGTGCCAGCAGCCCGGGGACATCGAACACTGAAGCTTTCTTT CASSPGTSNTEAFF
TRBJ2-7 TRBD1 TRBV18 few TGTGCCAGCTCCCGTGACAGGGCCGAGCAGTACTTC CASSRDRAEQYF
TRBJ1-4 NA TRBV30 NA TGTGCCTGGAGTCGGGGGGAGGGTGAAAAACTGTTTTTT CAWSRGEGEKLFF
TRBJ2-3 NA TRBV6-6 few TGTGCCAGCAGGCGACAGAGCACAGATACGCAGTATTTT CASRRQSTDTQYF
TRBJ2-4 NA TRBV7-2 few TGTGCCAGCAGCTTAGCCAGGGTTGACATTCAGTACTTC CASSLARVDIQYF
TRBJ2-7 TRBD2 TRBV11-3 NA TGTGCCAGCAGCCTTGGACTAGACTACGAGCAGTACTTC CASSLGLDYEQYF
TRBJ2-1 TRBD2 TRBV4-1 few TGCGCCAGCAGCCTTCTGCTGACTAGCGGGAGCCTAGGGAATGAGCAGTTCTTC CASSLLLTSGSLGNEQFF
TRBJ2-3 NA TRBV28 NA TGTGCCAGCAGTCCCCGGGGGATCACAGATACGCAGTATTTT CASSPRGITDTQYF